These 27 T cell receptor beta chains came from one sample sequenced in a study of breast tumors, draining lymph nodes, adjacent tissues (dated by TCRdb to about 2016). The lymph node samples were taken from the axillary draining lymph nodes of breast cancer patients. To prepare the library, multiplex PCR was applied. Data came from an Illumina HiSeq 2000. TCRdb cleaned the public reads at Q25 with fastp, built clones with MiXCR and kept in-frame beta chains. Identical CDR3 proteins give one entry, which carries the most common genes and DNA. The sample data list about 170,000 distinct CDR3 sequences, and 30% to 35% of these were observed just once. The biggest ten clones account for around 4% of the sample. The sample was axillary lymph node tissue. These receptors were obtained from a female donor with breast cancer. Some clones in this sample may be carry-over from other donors' samples.

This clonotype was observed many times. The J gene is TRBJ2-3, the V gene TRBV6-5; the D gene could be TRBD1 or TRBD2 (6 bases each). This CDR3 has 14 amino acids. Germline CDR1 and CDR2: MNHEY and SVGAGI. The germline V and J ends were trimmed by 7 bases and 1 base, with 12 bases remaining between them. This CDR3 is CASTHRGGTDTQYF. The CDR3 bases are TGTGCCAGCACCCATAGGGGGGGCACAGATACGCAGTATTTT.

The sample holds many counts of this clonotype. V gene TRBV5-1 combines with J gene TRBJ2-1; 7 bases agree with TRBD2. CDR3 length equals 13 residues. V shed 8 bases and J 7 bases; nucleotides not matched to a gene: 9. Per the germline V gene, CDR1 is SGHRS and CDR2 is YFSETQ. The CDR3: CASSRGRSNEQFF. The CDR3, as DNA: TGCGCCAGTAGCCGCGGGAGATCGAATGAGCAGTTCTTC.

This clonotype was recorded a few times. The V and J genes are TRBV24-1 and TRBJ1-1; D gene unclear. V shed 7 bases and J shed 7 bases, with 15 bases lying between them. Germline V lookup: CDR1 KGHDR, CDR2 SFDVKD. The CDR3 is 13 amino acids. The CDR3 coding sequence is TGTGCCACCAGCAGAGAAACGGGTAGTGAAGCTTTCTTT. This encodes CATSRETGSEAFF.

This clonotype was recorded at least ten times. This rearrangement joins TRBV11-2 to TRBJ2-5, with 9 bases that match TRBD1. The CDR3 has 15 amino acids. Per germline, CDR1 SGHAT and CDR2 FQNNGV. Trimming at V came to 5 bases and at J to 3 bases, leaving 7 bases not matched to a gene. This CDR3 is CASSTRQGVEETQYF. DNA for the CDR3: TGTGCCAGCAGCACCAGACAGGGGGTGGAAGAGACCCAGTACTTC.

This clonotype was seen ten or more times. The J gene is TRBJ2-5, the V gene TRBV5-1, with 7 bases matching TRBD2. Per the germline V gene, CDR1 is SGHRS and CDR2 is YFSETQ. The CDR3 is 17 amino acids. V shed 4 bases, J shed 1 base, and the junction held 13 bases outside the gene matches. The CDR3 nucleotides are TGCGCCAGCAGCCCCCTACCCGTGGGGAGGGCCCAAGAGACCCAGTACTTC. Its translation is CASSPLPVGRAQETQYF.

Many counts were recorded for this clonotype. The chain carries TRBV4-3 and TRBJ1-6; the D is unclear. Germline V gene sequence: CDR1 LGHNA, CDR2 YSLEER. Trimming pared 1 base from V and 9 bases from J, leaving 19 bases between. The CDR3 length is 17 residues. CDR3 sequence: CASSQVREIMTTSPLHF. CDR3 in DNA: TGCGCCAGCAGCCAAGTGAGGGAGATTATGACAACTTCACCCCTCCACTTT.

The chain couples TRBV12-3 or TRBV12-4 to TRBJ1-1; D is ambiguous. V was clipped by 5 bases and J by 5 bases, with 12 bases between them. CDR3 length: 13 amino acids. CDR3 protein: CASSHPGKTEAFF. The CDR3 DNA reads as TGTGCCAGCAGTCACCCCGGGAAAACTGAAGCTTTCTTT.

The chain has TRBV30 and TRBJ1-1; D gene unclear. The CDR3 runs to 13 residues. V was trimmed by 4 bases and J by 5 bases, leaving 14 bases between them. In germline, CDR1 is GTSNPN, CDR2 SVGIG (reference sequence). DNA of the CDR3: TGTGCCTGGATTTGGGGAGAATGGACTGAAGCTTTCTTT. This encodes CAWIWGEWTEAFF.

Of note for this clonotype: At one end, the junction sequence differs from germline, possibly due to a read error. V and J are TRBV7-9 and TRBJ1-4; D not certain. The germline gives CDR1 SEHNR, CDR2 FQNEAQ (reference sequence). The CDR3 consists of 14 residues. The CDR3 region has the DNA TGTGCCAGCAGACCATCTTGGACGAATGAAAAACTGTTTTTC. It is translated as CASRPSWTNEKLFF.

Regarding this clonotype: A read error may produce the germline difference seen at one junction end. The J gene is TRBJ1-6, the V gene TRBV20-1; perhaps TRBD1 as D (5 bases). Germline V gene sequence: CDR1 DFQATT, CDR2 SNEGSKA (reference sequence). The CDR3 loop spans 16 amino acids. The CDR3 DNA reads as TGCAGTGCTAGCGTCCGGGCCAGGGAGTCTAATTCAGCCCTCCACTTT. Translating it yields CSASVRARESNSALHF.

This chain uses TRBV12-3 or TRBV12-4 with TRBJ1-1, with 7 bases lining up with TRBD1. The V and J ends lost 7 bases and 3 bases, in that order; junction bases with no gene match: 8. This CDR3 spans 14 amino acids. The CDR3: CASTTGSLDTEAFF. As DNA, the CDR3 is TGTGCCAGCACGACAGGGTCGTTAGACACTGAAGCTTTCTTT.

In its sample, this clonotype was seen many times. The V call is TRBV7-9, the J call TRBJ2-7; TRBD1 agrees at 12 bases. Germline loops: CDR1 SEHNR, CDR2 FQNEAQ (reference sequence). This CDR3 is 14 amino acids long. Trimming at V came to 5 bases and at J to 6 bases, leaving 5 bases not matched to a gene. The CDR3 nucleotides read TGTGCCAGCAGCCACCGGGACAGGGGGCCCGAGCAGTACTTC. This gives the protein CASSHRDRGPEQYF.

The J gene is TRBJ1-2, the V gene TRBV10-3; D unresolved. This CDR3 comprises 13 residues. Trimming shortened V by 9 bases and J by 5 bases, and 16 bases separated the two germline ends. Germline V gives CDR1 ENHRY, CDR2 SYGVKD. The CDR3 coding sequence is TGTGCCATAGCCGGTGACGGGTTTTATGGCTACACCTTC. As protein: CAIAGDGFYGYTF.

Concerning this clonotype: Mismatch with germline at one junction end may stem from a read error. This chain joins TRBV20-1 and TRBJ2-7; 8 bases map to TRBD2. Germline V gene lookup returns CDR1 DFQATT and CDR2 SNEGSKA (reference sequence). The length of the CDR3 is 13 residues. CDR3 amino acids: CGARAGDSYAQYF. In DNA, the CDR3 is TGCGGTGCACGAGCGGGAGACTCCTACGCGCAGTATTTC.

This clonotype occurred many times. The chain couples TRBV25-1 to TRBJ2-7, with D perhaps TRBD1 (6 bases). Trimming cost V 1 base and J 5 bases, with 12 bases left between them. The CDR3 totals 14 residues. Germline V gene lookup returns CDR1 MGHDK and CDR2 SYGVNS. The CDR3 nucleotides read TGTGCCAGCAGTGAATGGACAGACGGCCACGAGCAGTACTTC. This gives the protein CASSEWTDGHEQYF.

This clonotype has a count of ten or more. The rearrangement joins TRBV27 to TRBJ2-7, with D maybe TRBD1 (6 bases). V shed 6 bases and J shed 1 base, with 10 bases lying between them. Germline-derived CDR1 and CDR2 are MNHEY and SMNVEV (reference sequence). The CDR3 has 13 residues. The DNA of the CDR3 is TGTGCCAGCAGATCCGGACAGTCCTACGAGCAGTACTTC. Residues: CASRSGQSYEQYF.

As for this clonotype: A read error may be the cause here, since a much bigger clone is one base away. This chain links TRBV28 with TRBJ1-5; D gene unclear. The ends were cut back, 1 base at V and 7 bases at J, with 5 bases in the middle. The CDR3 covers 12 residues. CDR1 and CDR2 (germline): MDHEN, SYDVKM. CDR3 sequence reads: CASSLLAQPQHF. Written as DNA, the CDR3 is TGTGCCAGCAGTTTATTGGCGCAGCCCCAGCATTTT.

The chain uses TRBV12-3 or TRBV12-4 and TRBJ2-3, with unresolved D. The CDR3 runs 12 residues. Between the trimmed V and J ends, which lost 6 bases and 12 bases, there was a span of 16 bases. The CDR3 DNA follows: TGTGCCAGCAGCTCCGGGCCAGAGTCCCAGTATTTT. Protein: CASSSGPESQYF.

The chain is built from TRBV30 and TRBJ1-1; tentative D call: TRBD1 (6 bases). This CDR3 is 13 amino acids long. Germline V CDR1 and CDR2: GTSNPN, SVGIG (reference sequence). V was clipped by 2 bases and J by 11 bases, with 18 bases between them. The chain's CDR3 is CAWSPEQGNVAFF. The CDR3 coding sequence is TGTGCCTGGAGTCCGGAACAGGGTAATGTGGCTTTCTTT.

There are many counts of this clonotype. The V call is TRBV7-2, the J call TRBJ2-2; 9 bases agree with TRBD1. Per the germline V gene, CDR1 is SGHTA and CDR2 is FQGNSA. CDR3 size: 15 residues. Unmatched junction bases numbered 7, after V lost 6 bases and J lost 5 bases. DNA for the CDR3: TGTGCCAGCAGTCAACAGGGGGCGAGAACCGGGGAGCTGTTTTTT. Its translation: CASSQQGARTGELFF. Variable domain in full (rest from reference TRBV7-2 and TRBJ2-2): GAGVSQSPSNKVTEKGKDVELRCDPISGHTALYWYRQSLGQGLEFLIYFQGNSAPDKSGLPSDRFSAERTGGSVSTLTIQRTQQEDSAVYLCASSQQGARTGELFFGEGSRLTVL.

This clonotype has a count of ten or more. The rearrangement links TRBV20-1 to TRBJ2-4; TRBD2 aligns across 11 bases. Germline V gene lookup returns CDR1 DFQATT and CDR2 SNEGSKA (reference sequence). The CDR3 runs 19 residues. The junction had 19 bases not matched to a gene; V was cut back by 3 bases and J by 6 bases. The CDR3 coding sequence is TGCAGTGCTAGGGGGTTGCGACTAGCGGGGAGCACTTGGGGAAACATTCAGTACTTC. It codes for CSARGLRLAGSTWGNIQYF.

This clonotype was seen a handful of times. One base away lies a much larger clone, so this may be a sequencing read error. The V and J genes are TRBV30 and TRBJ1-6; TRBD1 is a possible D gene (5 bases). V gave up 5 bases and J gave up 7 bases, with 18 bases separating them. This CDR3 has 15 residues. CDR1 and CDR2 (germline): GTSNPN, SVGIG (reference sequence). As DNA, the CDR3 is TGTGCCTGGGGTCCAAGGGGTTTGGGGAATTCACCCCTCCACTTT. Protein product: CAWGPRGLGNSPLHF.

The V and J genes are TRBV20-1 and TRBJ1-5; D is perhaps TRBD1 (5 bases). V gave up 6 bases and J gave up 0 bases, with 15 bases separating them. Germline V gene data show CDR1 as DFQATT and CDR2 as SNEGSKA (reference sequence). The CDR3 runs 15 residues. The CDR3 DNA sequence: TGCAGTGCGCTCGCCCGGGACCTTAGCAATCAGCCCCAGCATTTT. Translating it yields CSALARDLSNQPQHF.

A word on this clonotype: A read error is possible here, since a much larger clone lies one base away. J is TRBJ1-2 and V is TRBV6-5; 7 bases match TRBD1. CDR1 and CDR2 from the germline V gene are MNHEY and SVGAGI. This CDR3 spans 15 amino acids. The CDR3 loop is CASSYARGGVGGYAF. CDR3 coding DNA: TGTGCCAGCAGTTACGCGCGAGGGGGCGTAGGTGGCTACGCCTTC.

This clonotype was seen a few times. This chain links TRBV7-9 with TRBJ1-1; no clear D gene. Trimming removed 2 bases from V and 1 base from J, with 5 bases in between. The CDR3 is 13 amino acids. Germline CDR1 is SEHNR and CDR2 is FQNEAQ (reference sequence). CDR3 loop: CASSLRPNTEAFF. CDR3 coding DNA: TGTGCCAGCAGCTTAAGACCGAACACTGAAGCTTTCTTT. Combining the CDR3 with reference TRBV7-9 and TRBJ1-1 gives the whole variable domain DTGVSQNPRHKITKRGQNVTFRCDPISEHNRLYWYRQTLGQGPEFLTYFQNEAQLEKSRLLSDRFSAERPKGSFSTLEIQRTEQGDSAMYLCASSLRPNTEAFFGQGTRLTVV.

In its sample, this clonotype was seen many times. The chain is built from TRBV20-1 and TRBJ1-1, with 10 bases identical to TRBD1. The CDR3 spans 14 residues. Germline CDR1 reads DFQATT; CDR2 reads SNEGSKA (reference sequence). Trimming removed 2 bases from V and 4 bases from J; junction bases left unmatched: 4. CDR3 loop: CSARTRDRGTEAFF. DNA for the CDR3: TGCAGTGCTAGAACCCGGGACAGGGGCACTGAAGCTTTCTTT.

The table lists this clonotype with many counts. The CDR3 nucleotides read TGTGCCTGGAGTCTCGTGGGAGGGCCCAATGAGCAGTTCTTC. The encoded protein is CAWSLVGGPNEQFF. The V and J genes are TRBV30 and TRBJ2-1, with TRBD2 matching 7 bases. V gave up 2 bases and J gave up 6 bases; unmatched junction bases: 7. The CDR3 spans 14 residues. CDR1 is GTSNPN and CDR2 is SVGIG in the germline V gene (reference sequence).